This T cell receptor beta chain was obtained from a study of cytomegalovirus exposure and HLA in healthy donors. Study background: In an early release, HLA-typed donors contributed some 80 million unique TCR sequences.

The V gene's germline CDR1 is MNHNY and CDR2 SVGAGI (reference sequence). This CDR3 region has 16 residues. V trimming: 0 bases; J trimming: 4 bases; junction bases outside the gene matches: 5. 60 Vbeta and 13 Jbeta primers were used in PCR. In the original analysis: Roughly 10 million shared chains were among around 80 million unique TCR beta chains counted in a later analysis. Measured with immunoSEQ multiplex PCR; TCRdb has only the in-frame clones, and not every one. V, J and clone size derive from that table, while D and trimming were established from the DNA sequence. The table shows about 190,000 clones, with roughly 81% occurring only once.

The clonotype originates from a young woman in good health and CMV-seropositive. The material sequenced was PBMCs. The chain carries TRBV6-6 and TRBJ2-1; TRBD1 agrees at 8 bases. The CDR3 nucleotides are TGTGCCAGCAGTTACTCGACAGGGGAGAGATACAATGAGCAGTTCTTC. Its translation is CASSYSTGERYNEQFF.